This TCR beta chain was captured by sequencing in a study of blood T cell repertoires in COVID-19. Overall study context: The United States, Italy and Spain supplied acute and convalescent COVID-19 samples.

This clone was detected once. Data came from immunoSEQ multiplex PCR; TCRdb stores just in-frame clones and leaves some out. The table lists approximately 300,000 clones, 90% of them singletons. The CDR3 consists of 13 residues. V lost 4 bases to trimming and J lost 9 bases; unmatched junction nucleotides: 8. Looked up from germline, CDR1 is SGHVS and CDR2 is FNYEAQ. The chain combines TRBV7-6 with TRBJ1-2, with TRBD1 identical over 7 bases. Source material: peripheral blood. This sequence originates from a woman aged 40 to 55 with COVID-19, enrolled during active disease. CDR3 in DNA: TGTGCCAGCAGCTCCAGACAGGGACAAAGCTACACCTTC. The encoded protein is CASSSRQGQSYTF.